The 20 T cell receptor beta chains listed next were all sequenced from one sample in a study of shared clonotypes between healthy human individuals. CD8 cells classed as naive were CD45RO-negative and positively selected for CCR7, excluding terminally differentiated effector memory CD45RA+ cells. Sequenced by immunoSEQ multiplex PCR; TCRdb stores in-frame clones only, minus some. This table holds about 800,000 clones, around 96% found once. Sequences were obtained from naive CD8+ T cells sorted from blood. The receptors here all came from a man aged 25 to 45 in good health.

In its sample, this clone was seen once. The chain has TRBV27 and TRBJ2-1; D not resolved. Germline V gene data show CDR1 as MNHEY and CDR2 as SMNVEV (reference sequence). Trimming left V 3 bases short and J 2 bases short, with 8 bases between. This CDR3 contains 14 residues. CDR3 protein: CASSFSDAYNEQFF. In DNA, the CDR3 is TGTGCCAGCAGTTTCTCCGACGCCTACAATGAGCAGTTCTTC.

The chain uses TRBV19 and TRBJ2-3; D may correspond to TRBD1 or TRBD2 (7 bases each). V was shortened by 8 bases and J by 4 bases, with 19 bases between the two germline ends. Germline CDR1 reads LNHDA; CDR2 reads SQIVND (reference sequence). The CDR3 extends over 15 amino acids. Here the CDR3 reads CASSTGAGDPDTQYF. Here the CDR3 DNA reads TGTGCCAGTTCCACAGGGGCGGGAGATCCAGATACGCAGTATTTT.

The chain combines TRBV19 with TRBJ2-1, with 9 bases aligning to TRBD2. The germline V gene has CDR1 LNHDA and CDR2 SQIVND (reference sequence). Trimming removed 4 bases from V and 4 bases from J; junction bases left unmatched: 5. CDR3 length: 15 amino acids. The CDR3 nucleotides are TGTGCCAGTAGTAACCGGCTAGCGGGATACAATGAGCAGTTCTTC. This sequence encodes CASSNRLAGYNEQFF.

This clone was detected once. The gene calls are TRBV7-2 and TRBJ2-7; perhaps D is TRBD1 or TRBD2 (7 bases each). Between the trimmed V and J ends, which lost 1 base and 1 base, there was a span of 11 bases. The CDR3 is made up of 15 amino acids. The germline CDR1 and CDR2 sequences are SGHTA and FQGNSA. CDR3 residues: CASSLGQGGSYEQYF. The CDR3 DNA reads TGTGCCAGCAGCTTAGGTCAGGGGGGGTCCTACGAGCAGTACTTC.

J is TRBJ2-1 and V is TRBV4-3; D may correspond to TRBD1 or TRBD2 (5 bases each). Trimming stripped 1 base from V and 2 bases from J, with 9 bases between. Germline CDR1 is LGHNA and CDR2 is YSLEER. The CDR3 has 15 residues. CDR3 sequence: CASSQAWGTYNEQFF. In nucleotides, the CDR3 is TGCGCCAGCAGCCAAGCTTGGGGGACCTACAATGAGCAGTTCTTC.

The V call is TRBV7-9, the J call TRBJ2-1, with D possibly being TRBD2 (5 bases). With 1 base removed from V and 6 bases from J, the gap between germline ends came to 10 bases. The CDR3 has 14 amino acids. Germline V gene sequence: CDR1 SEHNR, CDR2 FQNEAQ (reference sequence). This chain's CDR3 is CASSLEDGLNEQFF. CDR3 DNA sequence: TGTGCCAGCAGCTTAGAGGACGGACTCAATGAGCAGTTCTTC.

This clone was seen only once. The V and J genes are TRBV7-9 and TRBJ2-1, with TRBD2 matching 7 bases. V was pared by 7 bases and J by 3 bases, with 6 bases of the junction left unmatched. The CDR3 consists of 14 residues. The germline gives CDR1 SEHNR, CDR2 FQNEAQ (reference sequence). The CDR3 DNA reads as TGTGCCAGCAAGGGGAGGGCGAGCTACAATGAGCAGTTCTTC. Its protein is CASKGRASYNEQFF.

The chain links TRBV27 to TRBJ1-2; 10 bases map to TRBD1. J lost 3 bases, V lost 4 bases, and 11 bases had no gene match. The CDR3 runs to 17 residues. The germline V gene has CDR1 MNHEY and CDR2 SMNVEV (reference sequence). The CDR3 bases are TGTGCCAGCAGTTCCCGGGACAGGGGAAAAATAGACTATGGCTACACCTTC. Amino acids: CASSSRDRGKIDYGYTF.

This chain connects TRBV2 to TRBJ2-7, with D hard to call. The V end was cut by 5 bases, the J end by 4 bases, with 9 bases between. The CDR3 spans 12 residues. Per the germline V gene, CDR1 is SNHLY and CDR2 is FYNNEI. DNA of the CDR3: TGTGCCAGCAGTTTGATTCTATACGAGCAGTACTTC. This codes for CASSLILYEQYF.

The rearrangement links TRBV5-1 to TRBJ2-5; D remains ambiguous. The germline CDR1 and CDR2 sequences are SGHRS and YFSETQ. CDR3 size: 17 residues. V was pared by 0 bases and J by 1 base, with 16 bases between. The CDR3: CASSLGSDGRFQETQYF. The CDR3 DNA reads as TGCGCCAGCAGCTTGGGGTCTGACGGGCGGTTCCAAGAGACCCAGTACTTC.

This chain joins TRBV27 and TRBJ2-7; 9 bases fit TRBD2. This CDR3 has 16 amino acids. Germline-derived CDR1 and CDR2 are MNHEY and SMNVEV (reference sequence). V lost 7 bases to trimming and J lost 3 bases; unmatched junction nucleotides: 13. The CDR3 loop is CASTGLAKGSHYEQYF. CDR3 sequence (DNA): TGTGCCAGCACAGGACTAGCGAAAGGGAGCCACTACGAGCAGTACTTC.

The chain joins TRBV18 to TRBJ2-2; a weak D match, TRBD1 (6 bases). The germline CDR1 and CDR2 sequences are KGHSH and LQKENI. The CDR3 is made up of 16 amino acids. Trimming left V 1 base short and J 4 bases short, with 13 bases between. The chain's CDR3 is CASSPLPGDTTGELFF. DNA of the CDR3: TGTGCCAGCTCACCACTCCCAGGGGACACCACCGGGGAGCTGTTTTTT.

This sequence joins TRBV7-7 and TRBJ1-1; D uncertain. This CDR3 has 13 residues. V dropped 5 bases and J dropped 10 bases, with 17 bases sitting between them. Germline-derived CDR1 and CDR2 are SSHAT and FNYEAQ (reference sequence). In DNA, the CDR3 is TGTGCCAGCAGCCCCGGAAAAAGCGCTCCAGCTTTCTTT. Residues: CASSPGKSAPAFF.

CDR3 coding DNA: TGTGCCAGCATCCTTAGCTTTTTGAGTTGGGACAGGGTAAGCAATCAGCCCCAGCATTTT. Translating gives CASILSFLSWDRVSNQPQHF. J is TRBJ1-5 and V is TRBV7-6; 9 nucleotides agree with TRBD1. The CDR3 is 20 residues long. V shed 7 bases, J shed 1 base, and the junction held 20 bases outside the gene matches. CDR1 and CDR2 from the germline V gene are SGHVS and FNYEAQ. Looking up the rest from reference TRBV7-6 and TRBJ1-5 gives the full variable domain: GAGVSQSPRYKVTKRGQDVALRCDPISGHVSLYWYRQALGQGPEFLTYFNYEAQQDKSGLPNDRFSAERPEGSISTLTIQRTEQRDSAMYRCASILSFLSWDRVSNQPQHFGDGTRLSIL.

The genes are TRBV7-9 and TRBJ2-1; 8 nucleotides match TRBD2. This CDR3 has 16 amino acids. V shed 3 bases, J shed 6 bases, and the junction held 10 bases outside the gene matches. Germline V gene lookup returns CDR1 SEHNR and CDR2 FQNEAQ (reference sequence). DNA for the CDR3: TGTGCCAGCAGCTTCATTAGCGGGATTTCTCTCAATGAGCAGTTCTTC. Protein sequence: CASSFISGISLNEQFF. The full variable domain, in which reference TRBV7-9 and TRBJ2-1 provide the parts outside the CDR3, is DTGVSQNPRHKITKRGQNVTFRCDPISEHNRLYWYRQTLGQGPEFLTYFQNEAQLEKSRLLSDRFSAERPKGSFSTLEIQRTEQGDSAMYLCASSFISGISLNEQFFGPGTRLTVL.

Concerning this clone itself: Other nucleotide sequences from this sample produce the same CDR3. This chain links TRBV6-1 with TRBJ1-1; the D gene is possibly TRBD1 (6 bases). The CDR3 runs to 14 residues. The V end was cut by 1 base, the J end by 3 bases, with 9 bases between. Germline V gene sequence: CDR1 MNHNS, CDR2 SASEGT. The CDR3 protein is CASSEVRGDTEAFF. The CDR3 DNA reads TGTGCCAGCAGTGAAGTCAGGGGAGACACTGAAGCTTTCTTT.

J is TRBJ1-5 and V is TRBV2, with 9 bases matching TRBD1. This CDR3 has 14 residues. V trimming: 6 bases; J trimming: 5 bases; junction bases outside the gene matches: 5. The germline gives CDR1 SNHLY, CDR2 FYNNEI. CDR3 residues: CASREGQGYQPQHF. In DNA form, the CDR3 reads TGTGCCAGCAGGGAGGGACAGGGTTATCAGCCCCAGCATTTT.

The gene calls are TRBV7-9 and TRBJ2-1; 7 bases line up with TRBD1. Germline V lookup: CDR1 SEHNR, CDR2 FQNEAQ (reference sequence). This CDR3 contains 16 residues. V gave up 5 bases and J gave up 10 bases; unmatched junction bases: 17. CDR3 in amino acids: CASSPGQILHLGEQFF. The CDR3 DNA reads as TGTGCCAGCAGCCCGGGACAGATATTACACTTAGGAGAGCAGTTCTTC.

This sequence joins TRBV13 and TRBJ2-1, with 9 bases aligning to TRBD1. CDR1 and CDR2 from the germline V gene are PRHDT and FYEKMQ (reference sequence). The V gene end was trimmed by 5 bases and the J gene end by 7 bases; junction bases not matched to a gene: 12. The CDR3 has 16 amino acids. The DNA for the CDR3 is TGTGCCAGCAGCCCACCCGGGACAGGGACGAAAAATGAGCAGTTCTTC. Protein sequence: CASSPPGTGTKNEQFF.

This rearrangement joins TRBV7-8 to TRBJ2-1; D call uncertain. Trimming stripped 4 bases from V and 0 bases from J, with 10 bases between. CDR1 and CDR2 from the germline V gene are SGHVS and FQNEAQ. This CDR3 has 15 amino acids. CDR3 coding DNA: TGTGCCAGCAGCTCCGACGTCGGCTCCTACAATGAGCAGTTCTTC. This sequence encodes CASSSDVGSYNEQFF.